This TCR beta chain comes out of a study of early T cells in non-severe SARS-CoV-2 infection. Study background: The chains were unpaired, and the sequenced material was bulk RNA from unsorted whole blood.

Many counts were recorded for this clonotype. Individually, cDNA molecules had unique molecular identifiers attached to them. Each CDR3 protein is one row after TCRdb ran MiXCR on the 5' RACE reads. The repertoire holds 25,000 to 35,000 distinct CDR3 sequences, 6.6% seen once, with about a third in the top ten. The source is an adult who was a healthcare worker with PCR-confirmed SARS-CoV-2 infection or an uninfected control (not recorded which). The sequenced material came from whole blood.

The CDR3 loop is CASSRTVSNQPQHF. CDR3 in DNA: TGTGCCAGCAGCCGGACAGTTAGCAATCAGCCCCAGCATTTT. The chain couples TRBV2 to TRBJ1-5; possibly TRBD1 for D (6 bases). The V gene's germline CDR1 is SNHLY and CDR2 FYNNEI. CDR3 length: 14 amino acids. The V gene lost 6 bases and the J gene lost 0 bases, with 9 bases spanning the gap.